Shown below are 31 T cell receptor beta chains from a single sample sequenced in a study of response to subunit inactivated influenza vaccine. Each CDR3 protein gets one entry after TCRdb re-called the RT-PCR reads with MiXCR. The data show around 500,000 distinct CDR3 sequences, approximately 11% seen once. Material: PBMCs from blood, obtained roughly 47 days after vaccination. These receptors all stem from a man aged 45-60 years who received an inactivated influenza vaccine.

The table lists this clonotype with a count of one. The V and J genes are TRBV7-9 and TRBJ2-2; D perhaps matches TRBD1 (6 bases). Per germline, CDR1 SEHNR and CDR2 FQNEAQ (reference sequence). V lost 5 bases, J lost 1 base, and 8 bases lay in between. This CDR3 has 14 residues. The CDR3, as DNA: TGTGCCAGCAGCACGGGACAGAACACCGGGGAGCTGTTTTTT. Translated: CASSTGQNTGELFF.

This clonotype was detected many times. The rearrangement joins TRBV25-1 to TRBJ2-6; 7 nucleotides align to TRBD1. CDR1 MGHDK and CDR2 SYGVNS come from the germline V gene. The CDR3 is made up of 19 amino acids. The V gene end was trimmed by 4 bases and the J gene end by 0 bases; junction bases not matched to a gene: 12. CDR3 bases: TGTGCCAGCAGTGCAACCGGGACAGTATATCTCTCTGGGGCCAACGTCCTGACTTTC. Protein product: CASSATGTVYLSGANVLTF.

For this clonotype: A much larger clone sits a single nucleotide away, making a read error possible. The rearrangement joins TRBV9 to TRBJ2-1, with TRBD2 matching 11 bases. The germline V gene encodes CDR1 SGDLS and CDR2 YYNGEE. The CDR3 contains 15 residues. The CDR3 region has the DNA TGTGCCAGCAGCCCTCCTAGCGGGGGGTACAATGAGCAGTTATTC. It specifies CASSPPSGGYNEQLF.

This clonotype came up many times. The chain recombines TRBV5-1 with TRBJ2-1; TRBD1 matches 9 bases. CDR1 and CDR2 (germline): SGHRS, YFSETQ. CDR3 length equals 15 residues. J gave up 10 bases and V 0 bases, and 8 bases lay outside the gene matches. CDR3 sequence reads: CASSLAGDRGGEQFF. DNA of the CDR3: TGCGCCAGCAGCTTGGCTGGCGACAGGGGGGGCGAGCAGTTCTTC.

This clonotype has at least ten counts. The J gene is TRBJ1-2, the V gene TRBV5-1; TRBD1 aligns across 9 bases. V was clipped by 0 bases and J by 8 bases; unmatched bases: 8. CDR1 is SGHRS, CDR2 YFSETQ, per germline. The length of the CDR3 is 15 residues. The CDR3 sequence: CASSLDRDRVNGYTF. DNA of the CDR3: TGCGCCAGCAGCTTGGACCGGGACAGGGTAAACGGCTACACCTTC.

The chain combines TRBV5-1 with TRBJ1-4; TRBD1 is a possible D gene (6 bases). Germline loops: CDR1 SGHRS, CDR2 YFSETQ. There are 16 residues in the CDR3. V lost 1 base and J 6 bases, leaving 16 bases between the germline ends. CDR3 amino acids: CASSLLGTGRDEKLFF. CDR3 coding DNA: TGCGCCAGCAGCTTGCTTGGAACAGGGAGGGATGAAAAACTGTTTTTT.

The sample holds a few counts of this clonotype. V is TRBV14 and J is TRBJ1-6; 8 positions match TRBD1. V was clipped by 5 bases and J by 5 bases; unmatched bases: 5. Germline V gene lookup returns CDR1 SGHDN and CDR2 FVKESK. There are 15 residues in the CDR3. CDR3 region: CASSAGQANNSPLHF. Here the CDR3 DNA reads TGTGCCAGCAGCGCGGGACAGGCTAATAATTCACCCCTCCACTTT.

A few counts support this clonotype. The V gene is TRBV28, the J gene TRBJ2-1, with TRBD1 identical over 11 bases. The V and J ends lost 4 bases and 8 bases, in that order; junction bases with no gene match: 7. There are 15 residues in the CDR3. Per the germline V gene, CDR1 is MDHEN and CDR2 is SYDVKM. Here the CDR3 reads CASSSPGQGDYEQFF. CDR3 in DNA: TGTGCCAGCAGTTCCCCGGGACAGGGGGATTATGAGCAGTTCTTC.

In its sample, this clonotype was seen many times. Here the CDR3 reads CSHSRTSSSTDTQYF. In nucleotides, the CDR3 is TGCAGCCACTCCCGGACGTCTTCTAGCACAGATACGCAGTATTTT. V usage is TRBV29-1 and J usage is TRBJ2-3; no firm D call. The V end lost 8 bases, the J end lost 0 bases, and 18 bases lay between the germline ends. Germline-derived CDR1 and CDR2 are SQVTM and ANQGSEA. The CDR3 loop spans 15 amino acids.

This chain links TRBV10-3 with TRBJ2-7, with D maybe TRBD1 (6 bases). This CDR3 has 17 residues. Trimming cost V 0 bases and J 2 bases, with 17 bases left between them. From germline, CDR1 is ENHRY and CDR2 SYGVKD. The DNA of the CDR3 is TGTGCCATCAGTGAGTCTATCGGGCAGGGGCCCCCCTACGAGCAGTACTTC. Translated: CAISESIGQGPPYEQYF.

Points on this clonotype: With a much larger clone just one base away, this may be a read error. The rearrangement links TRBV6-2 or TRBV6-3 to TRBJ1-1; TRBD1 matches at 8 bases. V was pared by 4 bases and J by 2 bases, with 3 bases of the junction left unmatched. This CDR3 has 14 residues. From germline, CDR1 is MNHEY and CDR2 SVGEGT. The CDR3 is CASSWTGRNTEAFF. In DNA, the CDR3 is TGTGCCAGCAGTTGGACAGGGAGAAACACTGAAGCTTTCTTT.

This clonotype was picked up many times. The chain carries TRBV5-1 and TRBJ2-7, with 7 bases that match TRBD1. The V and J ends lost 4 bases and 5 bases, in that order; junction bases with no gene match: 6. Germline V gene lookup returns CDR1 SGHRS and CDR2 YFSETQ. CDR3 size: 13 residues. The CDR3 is CASSPSDRNEQYF. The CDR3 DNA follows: TGCGCCAGCAGCCCGTCGGACAGGAACGAGCAGTACTTC.

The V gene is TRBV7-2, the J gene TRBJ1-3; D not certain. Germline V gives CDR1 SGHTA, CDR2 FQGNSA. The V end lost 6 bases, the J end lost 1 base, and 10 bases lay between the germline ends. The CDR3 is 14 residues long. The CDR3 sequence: CASSPRLSGNTIYF. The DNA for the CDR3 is TGTGCCAGCAGTCCACGCCTTTCTGGAAACACCATATATTTT.

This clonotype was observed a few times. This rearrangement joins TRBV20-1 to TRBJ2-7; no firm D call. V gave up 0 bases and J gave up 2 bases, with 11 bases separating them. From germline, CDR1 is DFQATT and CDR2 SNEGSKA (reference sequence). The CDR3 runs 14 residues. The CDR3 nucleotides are TGCAGTGCTAGAGATCGCATAGGGACCTACGAGCAGTACTTC. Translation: CSARDRIGTYEQYF.

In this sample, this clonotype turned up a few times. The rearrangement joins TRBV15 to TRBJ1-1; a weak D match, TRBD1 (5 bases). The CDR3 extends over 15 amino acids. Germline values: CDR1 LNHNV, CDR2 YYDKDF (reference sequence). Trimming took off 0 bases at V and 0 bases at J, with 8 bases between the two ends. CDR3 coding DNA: TGTGCCACCAGCAGAGACCCAGGGCTGAACACTGAAGCTTTCTTT. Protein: CATSRDPGLNTEAFF.

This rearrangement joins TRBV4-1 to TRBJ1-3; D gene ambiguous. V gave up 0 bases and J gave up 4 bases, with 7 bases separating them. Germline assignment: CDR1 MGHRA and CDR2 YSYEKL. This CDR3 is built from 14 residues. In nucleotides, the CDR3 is TGCGCCAGCAGCCAAGATCGACGGGGAAACACCATATATTTT. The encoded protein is CASSQDRRGNTIYF.

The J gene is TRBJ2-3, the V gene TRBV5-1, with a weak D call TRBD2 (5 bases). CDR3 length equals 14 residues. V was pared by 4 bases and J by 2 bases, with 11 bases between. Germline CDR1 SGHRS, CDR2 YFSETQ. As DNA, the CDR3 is TGCGCCAGCAGCCGTAGCGAGTTCACAGATACGCAGTATTTT. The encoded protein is CASSRSEFTDTQYF. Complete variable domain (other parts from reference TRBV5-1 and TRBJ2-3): KAGVTQTPRYLIKTRGQQVTLSCSPISGHRSVSWYQQTPGQGLQFLFEYFSETQRNKGNFPGRFSGRQFSNSRSEMNVSTLELGDSALYLCASSRSEFTDTQYFGPGTRLTVL.

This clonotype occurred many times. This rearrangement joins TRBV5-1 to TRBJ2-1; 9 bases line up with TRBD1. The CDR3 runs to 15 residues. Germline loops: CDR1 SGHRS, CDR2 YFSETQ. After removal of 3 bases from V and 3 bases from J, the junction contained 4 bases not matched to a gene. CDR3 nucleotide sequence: TGCGCCAGCAGCTACTGGACAGGGGACTACAATGAGCAGTTCTTC. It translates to CASSYWTGDYNEQFF.

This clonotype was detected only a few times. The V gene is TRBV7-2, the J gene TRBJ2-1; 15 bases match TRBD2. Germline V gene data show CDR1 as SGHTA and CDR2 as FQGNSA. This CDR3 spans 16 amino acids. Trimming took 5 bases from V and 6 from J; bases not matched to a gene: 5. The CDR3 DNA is TGTGCCAGCAGCCTTGGACTAGCGGGAGGGGTCAATGAGCAGTTCTTC. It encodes CASSLGLAGGVNEQFF.

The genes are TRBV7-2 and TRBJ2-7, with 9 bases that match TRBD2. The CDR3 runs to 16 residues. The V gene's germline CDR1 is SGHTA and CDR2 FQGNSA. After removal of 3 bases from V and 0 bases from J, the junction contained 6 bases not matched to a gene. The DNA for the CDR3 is TGTGCCAGCAGCTTCCAAAGCGGGAGGACCTCCTACGAGCAGTACTTC. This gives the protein CASSFQSGRTSYEQYF.

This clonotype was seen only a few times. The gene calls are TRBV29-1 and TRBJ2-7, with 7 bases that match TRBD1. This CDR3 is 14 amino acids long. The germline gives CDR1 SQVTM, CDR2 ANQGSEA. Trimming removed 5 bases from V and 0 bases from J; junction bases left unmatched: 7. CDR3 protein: CSVSPGQLSYEQYF. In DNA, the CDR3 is TGCAGCGTTTCCCCGGGACAGCTCTCCTACGAGCAGTACTTC.

The CDR3 protein is CASRDRGQDTQYF. In nucleotides, the CDR3 is TGTGCCAGCCGGGACAGGGGTCAAGATACGCAGTATTTT. The chain recombines TRBV6-1 with TRBJ2-3; 10 nucleotides line up with TRBD1. The V and J ends lost 8 bases and 5 bases, in that order; junction bases with no gene match: 4. This CDR3 has 13 residues. CDR1 is MNHNS and CDR2 is SASEGT in the germline V gene.

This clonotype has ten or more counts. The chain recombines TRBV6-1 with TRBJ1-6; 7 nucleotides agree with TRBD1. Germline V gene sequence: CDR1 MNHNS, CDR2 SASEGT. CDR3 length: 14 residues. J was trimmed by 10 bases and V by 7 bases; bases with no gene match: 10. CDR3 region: CASTKQGPRSPLHF. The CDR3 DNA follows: TGTGCCAGCACCAAACAGGGGCCTCGATCACCCCTCCACTTT.

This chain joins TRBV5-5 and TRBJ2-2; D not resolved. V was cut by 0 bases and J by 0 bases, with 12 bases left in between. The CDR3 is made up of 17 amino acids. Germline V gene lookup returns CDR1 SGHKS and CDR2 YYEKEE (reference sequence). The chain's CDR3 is CASSLGRSSANTGELFF. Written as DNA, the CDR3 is TGTGCCAGCAGCTTGGGAAGGAGCTCCGCGAACACCGGGGAGCTGTTTTTT.

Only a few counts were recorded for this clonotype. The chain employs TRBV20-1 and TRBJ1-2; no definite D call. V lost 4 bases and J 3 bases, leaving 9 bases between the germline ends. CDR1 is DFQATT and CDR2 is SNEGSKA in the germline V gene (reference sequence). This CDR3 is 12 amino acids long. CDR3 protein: CSAIRFDYGYTF. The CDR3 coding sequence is TGCAGTGCTATCCGGTTTGACTATGGCTACACCTTC.

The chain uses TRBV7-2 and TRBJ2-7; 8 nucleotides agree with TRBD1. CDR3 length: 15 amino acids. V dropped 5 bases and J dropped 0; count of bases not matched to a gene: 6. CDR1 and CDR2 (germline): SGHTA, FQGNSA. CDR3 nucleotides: TGTGCCAGCAGCAAAGGACAGGGCCCCTCCTACGAGCAGTACTTC. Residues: CASSKGQGPSYEQYF. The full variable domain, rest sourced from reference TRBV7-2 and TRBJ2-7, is GAGVSQSPSNKVTEKGKDVELRCDPISGHTALYWYRQSLGQGLEFLIYFQGNSAPDKSGLPSDRFSAERTGGSVSTLTIQRTQQEDSAVYLCASSKGQGPSYEQYFGPGTRLTVT.

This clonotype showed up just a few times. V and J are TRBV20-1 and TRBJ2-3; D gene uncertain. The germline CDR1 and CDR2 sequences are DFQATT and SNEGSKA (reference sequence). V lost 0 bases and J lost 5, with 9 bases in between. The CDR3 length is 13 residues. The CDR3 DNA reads TGCAGTGCTAGAGATCAAAGGGTAGATACGCAGTATTTT. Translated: CSARDQRVDTQYF.

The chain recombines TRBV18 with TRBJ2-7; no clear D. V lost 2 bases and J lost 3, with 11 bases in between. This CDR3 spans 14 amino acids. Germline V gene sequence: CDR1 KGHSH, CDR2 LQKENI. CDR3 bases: TGTGCCAGCTCACCATTCAGTGAAGGCTACGAGCAGTACTTC. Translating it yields CASSPFSEGYEQYF.

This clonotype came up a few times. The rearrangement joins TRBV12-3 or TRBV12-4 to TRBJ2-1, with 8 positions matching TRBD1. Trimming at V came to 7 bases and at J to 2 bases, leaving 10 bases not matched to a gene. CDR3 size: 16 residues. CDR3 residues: CASNQGAQGPYNEQFF. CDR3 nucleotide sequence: TGTGCCAGCAACCAGGGGGCCCAAGGGCCCTACAATGAGCAGTTCTTC.

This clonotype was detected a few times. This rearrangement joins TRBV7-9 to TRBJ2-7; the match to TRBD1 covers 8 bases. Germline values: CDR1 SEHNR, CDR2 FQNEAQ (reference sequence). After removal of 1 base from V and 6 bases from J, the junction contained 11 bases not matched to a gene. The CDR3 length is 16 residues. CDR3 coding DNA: TGTGCCAGCAGCTTAGGTTCGGCAGGGGGCTTGGGCGAGCAGTACTTC. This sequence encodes CASSLGSAGGLGEQYF.

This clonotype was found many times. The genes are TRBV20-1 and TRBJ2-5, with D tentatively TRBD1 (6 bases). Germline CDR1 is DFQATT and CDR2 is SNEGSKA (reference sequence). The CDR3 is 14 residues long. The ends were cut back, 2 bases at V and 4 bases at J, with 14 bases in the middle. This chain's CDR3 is CSARQTGMRETQYF. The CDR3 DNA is TGCAGTGCTAGACAAACAGGGATGCGAGAGACCCAGTACTTC.